This TCR beta chain was identified during a study of blood T cells in healthy people across ages. Whole-study findings and limits: PBMCs were not sorted, which prevented a conclusive comparison of naive versus antigen-experienced cells.

This CDR3 is built from 14 residues. CDR1 SNHLY and CDR2 FYNNEI come from the germline V gene. Primers used in a second PCR of about 7 to 12 cycles were a sample-barcoded 5' primer and a J-beta primer mix. From the 5' RACE reads, TCRdb called clonotypes with MiXCR, one entry per CDR3 protein. The repertoire holds more than 1,400,000 distinct CDR3 sequences, with around 39% as singletons. About this clonotype itself: No antigen is known for it. Germline is not matched at one junction end, which may reflect a read error.

Sequencing was performed on blood. This chain joins TRBV2 and TRBJ2-7, with D possibly matching TRBD1 (6 bases). Gene TRBJ2-5 matches the end of the DNA better, so the J call may be wrong. The clonotype was recovered from a woman aged 18-35 years in good health. For the CDR3, the DNA is TGTGCCTGCAGTGCGAACAGGGATTCCGAGACCCAGTACTTC. Its translation is CACSANRDSETQYF.